The clone carrying this T cell receptor (beta chain) was observed a few times. This entry is derived from a study of T-cell memory formation after mild COVID-19. TCRdb re-analysed the 5' RACE reads in MiXCR, keeping a single row per CDR3 protein. The sample holds 150,000 to 200,000 distinct CDR3 sequences, 20% to 25% seen once. The CDR3 loop spans 16 amino acids. CDR1 is LGHDT, CDR2 YNNKEL, per germline (reference sequence). V lost 5 bases and J lost 4; bases outside the gene matches: 9. Sample: PBMCs or a T cell subset sorted from them (not recorded which). The TCR was taken from an adult woman who had mild COVID-19 (a few samples of this study predate the infection). Cell type and time point are not known. The chain recombines TRBV3-1 with TRBJ2-1; 9 nucleotides line up with TRBD2. CDR3 amino acids: CASSDPSGVEYNEQFF. The DNA for the CDR3 is TGTGCCAGCAGCGATCCTAGCGGGGTGGAATACAATGAGCAGTTCTTC.